This TCR beta chain appears in the sequencing data of a study of human T cells and chemical hapten exposure. CDR1 and CDR2 from the germline V gene are GTSNPN and SVGIG (reference sequence). The length of the CDR3 is 15 residues. Trimming shortened V by 2 bases and J by 4 bases, and 15 bases separated the two germline ends. The sample's time point: patch test 1, 2 weeks after DPC sensitization. Treatment: therapeutic diphenylcyclopropenone sensitization with weekly scalp DPC. Original analysis: Sample-level TCR yields exhibited a median of 95,638, with a range of about 20,000 to 750,000. A single record per CDR3 protein comes from TCRdb applying MiXCR to the RACE reads. The V and J calls follow TCRdb's processing rather than the paper's. The sample records fewer than 500,000 distinct CDR3 sequences, more than 4.5% being singletons. This clonotype was found many times.

This clonotype was obtained from a woman between 50 and 59 years old with alopecia areata. Some clones in this sample may be carry-over from other donors' samples. The V gene is TRBV30, the J gene TRBJ1-5, with D perhaps TRBD1 (6 bases). Here the sequenced sample was whole blood, taken in connection with sensitization to the hapten diphenylcyclopropenone (DPC). CDR3 in amino acids: CAWSSGASVNQPQHF. Written as DNA, the CDR3 is TGTGCCTGGAGTTCAGGGGCGTCCGTTAATCAGCCCCAGCATTTT. Supplemented by reference TRBV30 and TRBJ1-5, the full variable domain reads SQTIHQWPATLVQPVGSPLSLECTVEGTSNPNLYWYRQAAGRGLQLLFYSVGIGQISSEVPQNLSASRPQDRQFILSSKKLLLSDSGFYLCAWSSGASVNQPQHFGDGTRLSIL.